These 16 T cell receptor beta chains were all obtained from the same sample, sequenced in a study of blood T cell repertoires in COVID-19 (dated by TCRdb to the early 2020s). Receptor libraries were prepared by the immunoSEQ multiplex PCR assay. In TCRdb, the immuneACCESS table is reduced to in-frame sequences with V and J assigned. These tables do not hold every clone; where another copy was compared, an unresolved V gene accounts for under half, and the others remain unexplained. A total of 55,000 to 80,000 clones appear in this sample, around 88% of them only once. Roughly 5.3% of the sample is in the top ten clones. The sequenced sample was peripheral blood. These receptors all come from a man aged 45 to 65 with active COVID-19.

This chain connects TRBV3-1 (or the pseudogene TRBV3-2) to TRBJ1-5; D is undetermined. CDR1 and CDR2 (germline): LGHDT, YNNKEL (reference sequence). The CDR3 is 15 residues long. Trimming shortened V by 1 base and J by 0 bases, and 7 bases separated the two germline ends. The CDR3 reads CASSQVYSSNQPQHF. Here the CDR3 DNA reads TGTGCCAGCAGCCAAGTCTACAGTAGCAATCAGCCCCAGCATTTT.

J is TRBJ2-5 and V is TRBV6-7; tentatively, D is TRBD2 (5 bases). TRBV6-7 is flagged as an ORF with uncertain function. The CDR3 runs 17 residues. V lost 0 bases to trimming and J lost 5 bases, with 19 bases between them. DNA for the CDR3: TGTGCCAGCAGTTACTCGAGGGCGTCGGCGGGCGGGGAGACCCAGTACTTC. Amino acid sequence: CASSYSRASAGGETQYF.

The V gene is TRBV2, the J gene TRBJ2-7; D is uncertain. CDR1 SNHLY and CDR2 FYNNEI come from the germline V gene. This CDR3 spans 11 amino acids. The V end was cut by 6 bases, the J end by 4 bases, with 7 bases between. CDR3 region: CASRRSYEQYF. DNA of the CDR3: TGTGCCAGCAGGCGTAGTTACGAGCAGTACTTC.

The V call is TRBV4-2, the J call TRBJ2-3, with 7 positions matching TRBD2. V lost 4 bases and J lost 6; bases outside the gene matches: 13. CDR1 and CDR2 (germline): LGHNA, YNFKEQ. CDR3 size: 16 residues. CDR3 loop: CASSLLGASGYDTQYF. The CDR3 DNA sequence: TGTGCCAGCAGCCTTCTCGGGGCTAGCGGATACGATACGCAGTATTTT.

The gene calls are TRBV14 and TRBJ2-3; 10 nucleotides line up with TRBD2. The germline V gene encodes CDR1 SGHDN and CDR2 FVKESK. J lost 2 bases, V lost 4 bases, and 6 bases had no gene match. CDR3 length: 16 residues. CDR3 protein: CASSLPGLAFTDTQYF. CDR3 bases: TGTGCCAGCAGCCTTCCGGGACTAGCGTTCACAGATACGCAGTATTTT.

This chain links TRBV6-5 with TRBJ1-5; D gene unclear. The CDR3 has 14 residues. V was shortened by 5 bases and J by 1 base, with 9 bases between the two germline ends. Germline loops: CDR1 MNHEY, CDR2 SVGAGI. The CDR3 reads CASSPLGSNQPQHF. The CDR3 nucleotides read TGTGCCAGCAGTCCCCTCGGGAGCAATCAGCCCCAGCATTTT.

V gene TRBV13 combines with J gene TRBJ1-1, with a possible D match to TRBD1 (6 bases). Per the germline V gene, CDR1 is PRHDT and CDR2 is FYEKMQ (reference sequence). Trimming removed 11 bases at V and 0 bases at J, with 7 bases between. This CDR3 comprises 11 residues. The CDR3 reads CAGGLNTEAFF. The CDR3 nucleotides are TGTGCCGGGGGCTTGAACACTGAAGCTTTCTTT.

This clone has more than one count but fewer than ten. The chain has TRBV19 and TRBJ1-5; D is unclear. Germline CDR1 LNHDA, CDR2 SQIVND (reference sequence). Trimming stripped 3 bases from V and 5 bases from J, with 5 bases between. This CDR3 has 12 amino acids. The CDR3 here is CASSIIDQPQHF. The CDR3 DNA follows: TGTGCCAGTAGTATTATAGATCAGCCCCAGCATTTT.

DNA for the CDR3: TGTGCCAGAAGCCTCGACAGGGTCAATCAGCCCCAGCATTTT. It yields the protein CARSLDRVNQPQHF. The chain links TRBV5-3 to TRBJ1-5; 7 positions match TRBD1. TRBV5-3 is assigned to the ORF class and has an uncertain function. This CDR3 has 14 amino acids. Trimming at V came to 4 bases and at J to 3 bases, leaving 4 bases not matched to a gene.

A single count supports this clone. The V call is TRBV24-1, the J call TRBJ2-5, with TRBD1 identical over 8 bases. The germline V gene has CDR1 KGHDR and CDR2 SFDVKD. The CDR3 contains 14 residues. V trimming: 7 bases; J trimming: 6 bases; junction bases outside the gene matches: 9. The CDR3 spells CATSSPGGQKTQYF. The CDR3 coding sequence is TGTGCCACCAGCTCACCAGGGGGCCAGAAGACCCAGTACTTC.

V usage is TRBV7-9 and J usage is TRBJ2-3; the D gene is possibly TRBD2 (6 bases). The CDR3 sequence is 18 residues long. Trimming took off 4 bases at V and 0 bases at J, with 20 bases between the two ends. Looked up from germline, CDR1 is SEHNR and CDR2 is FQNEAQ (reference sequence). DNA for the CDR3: TGTGCCAGCAGCTCCCACCGGGTTGGGGGGACTAGCACAGATACGCAGTATTTT. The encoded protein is CASSSHRVGGTSTDTQYF.

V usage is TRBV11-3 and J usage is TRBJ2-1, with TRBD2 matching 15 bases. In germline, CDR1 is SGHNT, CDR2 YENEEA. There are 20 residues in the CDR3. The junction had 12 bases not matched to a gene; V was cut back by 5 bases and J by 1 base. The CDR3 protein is CASSPGLAGGALGSYNEQFF. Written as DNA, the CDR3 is TGTGCCAGCAGCCCCGGACTAGCGGGAGGGGCATTGGGTTCCTACAATGAGCAGTTCTTC. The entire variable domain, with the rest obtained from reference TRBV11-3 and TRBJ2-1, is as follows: EAGVVQSPRYKIIEKKQPVAFWCNPISGHNTLYWYLQNLGQGPELLIRYENEEAVDDSQLPKDRFSAERLKGVDSTLKIQPAELGDSAVYLCASSPGLAGGALGSYNEQFFGPGTRLTVL.

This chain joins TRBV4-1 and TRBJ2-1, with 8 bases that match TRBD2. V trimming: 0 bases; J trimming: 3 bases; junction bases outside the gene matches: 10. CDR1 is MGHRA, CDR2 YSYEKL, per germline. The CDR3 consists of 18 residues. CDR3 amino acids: CASSQDRMREVGYNEQFF. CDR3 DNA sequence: TGCGCCAGCAGCCAAGATAGGATGCGGGAGGTCGGCTACAATGAGCAGTTCTTC.

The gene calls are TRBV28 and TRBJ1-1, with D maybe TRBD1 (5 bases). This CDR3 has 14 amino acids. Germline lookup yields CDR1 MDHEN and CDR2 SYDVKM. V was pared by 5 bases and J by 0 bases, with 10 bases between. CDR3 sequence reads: CASSRQIMNTEAFF. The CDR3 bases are TGTGCCAGCAGTCGACAGATCATGAACACTGAAGCTTTCTTT. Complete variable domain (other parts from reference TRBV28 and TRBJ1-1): DVKVTQSSRYLVKRTGEKVFLECVQDMDHENMFWYRQDPGLGLRLIYFSYDVKMKEKGDIPEGYSVSREKKERFSLILESASTNQTSMYLCASSRQIMNTEAFFGQGTRLTVV.

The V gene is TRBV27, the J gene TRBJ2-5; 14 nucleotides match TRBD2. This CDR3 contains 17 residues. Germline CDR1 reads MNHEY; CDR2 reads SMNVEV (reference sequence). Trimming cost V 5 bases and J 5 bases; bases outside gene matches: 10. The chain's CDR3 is CASSPPRLAGGVETQYF. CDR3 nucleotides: TGTGCCAGCAGTCCGCCCCGACTAGCGGGGGGGGTGGAGACCCAGTACTTC.

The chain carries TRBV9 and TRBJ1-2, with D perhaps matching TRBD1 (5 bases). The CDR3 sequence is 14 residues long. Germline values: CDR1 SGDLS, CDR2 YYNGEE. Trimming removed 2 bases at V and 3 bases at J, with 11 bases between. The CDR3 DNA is TGTGCCAGCAGCGTTCGGTCAGGGTACTATGGCTACACCTTC. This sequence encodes CASSVRSGYYGYTF. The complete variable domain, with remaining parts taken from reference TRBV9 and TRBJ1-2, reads DSGVTQTPKHLITATGQRVTLRCSPRSGDLSVYWYQQSLDQGLQFLIQYYNGEERAKGNILERFSAQQFPDLHSELNLSSLELGDSALYFCASSVRSGYYGYTFGSGTRLTVV.